The 16 T cell receptor beta chains in this list originate from one sample, sequenced in a study of T cell changes during pregnancy in multiple sclerosis. Data came from immunoSEQ multiplex PCR; TCRdb stores just in-frame clones and leaves some out. Counted here are approximately 37,000 clones, roughly 87% occurring once; the ten biggest clones make up 1.2%. The sequencing used CD4+ T cells from peripheral blood mononuclear cells, collected in the first trimester of pregnancy. The receptors were sampled from a female donor with multiple sclerosis, enrolled in a pregnancy study.

This chain connects TRBV2 to TRBJ1-2; no definite D call. Deletions cut 2 bases from V and 0 bases from J, with 7 bases between. The CDR3 is 14 residues long. Germline-derived CDR1 and CDR2 are SNHLY and FYNNEI. For the CDR3, the DNA is TGTGCCAGCAGTGAACGAGGCGCTAACTATGGCTACACCTTC. Amino acid sequence: CASSERGANYGYTF. Complete variable domain (other parts from reference TRBV2 and TRBJ1-2): EPEVTQTPSHQVTQMGQEVILRCVPISNHLYFYWYRQILGQKVEFLVSFYNNEISEKSEIFDDQFSVERPDGSNFTLKIRSTKLEDSAMYFCASSERGANYGYTFGSGTRLTVV.

The genes are TRBV11-1 and TRBJ2-1, with 10 bases identical to TRBD2. V was clipped by 4 bases and J by 3 bases; unmatched bases: 6. Germline V gene data show CDR1 as SGHAT and CDR2 as FQDESV (reference sequence). This CDR3 has 16 amino acids. CDR3 residues: CASSSSLAGVYNEQFF. The CDR3 region has the DNA TGTGCCAGCAGCTCGAGTCTAGCGGGAGTCTACAATGAGCAGTTCTTC.

The chain uses TRBV5-3 and TRBJ2-7, with D hard to call. TRBV5-3 is an ORF, with its function uncertain. Trimming removed 0 bases from V and 2 bases from J, with 12 bases in between. This CDR3 region has 15 residues. DNA for the CDR3: TGTGCCAGAAGCTTGGTTTTAGTTAATCCCTACGAGCAGTACTTC. This sequence encodes CARSLVLVNPYEQYF.

J is TRBJ2-5 and V is TRBV6-5; 12 bases fit TRBD2. The CDR3 spans 15 residues. Germline V gene sequence: CDR1 MNHEY, CDR2 SVGAGI. Trimming cost V 2 bases and J 5 bases; bases outside gene matches: 3. CDR3 loop: CASSYRLAGGETQYF. CDR3 sequence (DNA): TGTGCCAGCAGTTACAGGCTAGCGGGAGGGGAGACCCAGTACTTC.

J is TRBJ2-3 and V is TRBV29-1, with 12 bases aligning to TRBD2. There are 16 residues in the CDR3. J was trimmed by 4 bases and V by 0 bases; bases with no gene match: 5. Per the germline V gene, CDR1 is SQVTM and CDR2 is ANQGSEA. The CDR3 DNA follows: TGCAGCGTTGAAGACCCTAGCGGGAGGGCCCCAGATACGCAGTATTTT. It codes for CSVEDPSGRAPDTQYF.

This chain uses TRBV28 with TRBJ2-7, with 9 bases identical to TRBD1. CDR1 is MDHEN and CDR2 is SYDVKM in the germline V gene. CDR3 length: 15 amino acids. Unmatched junction bases numbered 9, after V lost 3 bases and J lost 6 bases. The CDR3 spells CASSLEPGQGLEQYF. CDR3 DNA sequence: TGTGCCAGCAGTTTGGAACCGGGACAGGGTCTCGAGCAGTACTTC. Variable domain in full (rest from reference TRBV28 and TRBJ2-7): DVKVTQSSRYLVKRTGEKVFLECVQDMDHENMFWYRQDPGLGLRLIYFSYDVKMKEKGDIPEGYSVSREKKERFSLILESASTNQTSMYLCASSLEPGQGLEQYFGPGTRLTVT.

As for this clone: Relative to the germline gene, one junction end is altered; a read error may explain this. CDR3 sequence (DNA): TGTGCCAGCAGCTTAGCGGCTAGCGAGCTACGGGTCTTC. Translating gives CASSLAASELRVF. The chain is built from TRBV7-9 and TRBJ2-1; TRBD2 is a possible D gene (6 bases). CDR3 size: 13 residues. The germline V gene has CDR1 SEHNR and CDR2 FQNEAQ (reference sequence).

V usage is TRBV4-1 and J usage is TRBJ1-2; 9 nucleotides line up with TRBD1. CDR3 size: 15 residues. V shed 4 bases and J 1 base; nucleotides not matched to a gene: 4. Germline-derived CDR1 and CDR2 are MGHRA and YSYEKL. The CDR3 sequence is CASSPRTGDNYGYTF. The CDR3 coding sequence is TGCGCCAGCAGCCCGCGGACAGGGGATAACTATGGCTACACCTTC.

The chain carries TRBV7-9 and TRBJ1-2; 8 nucleotides match TRBD1. The CDR3 is 17 residues long. Germline V gene lookup returns CDR1 SEHNR and CDR2 FQNEAQ (reference sequence). The junction had 16 bases not matched to a gene; V was cut back by 5 bases and J by 5 bases. The CDR3, as DNA: TGTGCCAGCAGCCCACGGACAGGGCTAATATCACGGTATGGCTACACCTTC. The encoded protein is CASSPRTGLISRYGYTF.

V gene TRBV2 combines with J gene TRBJ2-1; TRBD2 agrees at 13 bases. After removal of 6 bases from V and 0 bases from J, the junction contained 14 bases not matched to a gene. Germline values: CDR1 SNHLY, CDR2 FYNNEI. This CDR3 is built from 20 residues. The CDR3 bases are TGTGCCAGCAGGTCGCCGGGACTAGCGGGAATCCGGAGCTCCTACAATGAGCAGTTCTTC. It encodes CASRSPGLAGIRSSYNEQFF.

This clone has just one count. This sequence joins TRBV19 and TRBJ2-2, with unresolved D. CDR1 and CDR2 (germline): LNHDA, SQIVND (reference sequence). Trimming left V 8 bases short and J 1 base short, with 11 bases between. This CDR3 region has 14 residues. As DNA, the CDR3 is TGTGCCAGTCGGTACCCTATGAACACCGGGGAGCTGTTTTTT. As protein: CASRYPMNTGELFF.

Only one count was recorded for this clone. The genes are TRBV30 and TRBJ1-2; maybe TRBD1 (6 bases). Germline assignment: CDR1 GTSNPN and CDR2 SVGIG (reference sequence). The CDR3 extends over 16 amino acids. Trimming pared 0 bases from V and 4 bases from J, leaving 18 bases between. Here the CDR3 reads CAWSVGSIGTSYGYTF. The DNA for the CDR3 is TGTGCCTGGAGTGTGGGGTCGATCGGGACATCCTATGGCTACACCTTC.

The chain carries TRBV7-2 and TRBJ1-1, with a tentative D call TRBD1 (6 bases). From germline, CDR1 is SGHTA and CDR2 FQGNSA. CDR3 length: 15 amino acids. Trimming left V 1 base short and J 4 bases short, with 13 bases between. The CDR3 DNA reads TGTGCCAGCAGCTTAGAGGACAGCTGGAGCACTGAAGCTTTCTTT. Protein sequence: CASSLEDSWSTEAFF.

This clone was counted at least ten times. V and J are TRBV9 and TRBJ1-1, with D hard to call. CDR1 and CDR2 (germline): SGDLS, YYNGEE. This CDR3 contains 13 residues. V shed 0 bases and J shed 8 bases, with 11 bases lying between them. CDR3 DNA sequence: TGTGCCAGCAGCGTAGGTGTCGGCAGGGAAGCTTTCTTT. Protein product: CASSVGVGREAFF.

The chain uses TRBV5-1 and TRBJ2-6; no clear D gene. CDR3 length: 16 amino acids. Germline lookup yields CDR1 SGHRS and CDR2 YFSETQ. Trimming took off 2 bases at V and 4 bases at J, with 13 bases between the two ends. CDR3: CASSFRAVGGANVLTF. CDR3 nucleotide sequence: TGCGCCAGCAGCTTCCGCGCGGTCGGGGGGGCCAACGTCCTGACTTTC. Drawing the rest from reference TRBV5-1 and TRBJ2-6, the complete variable domain is KAGVTQTPRYLIKTRGQQVTLSCSPISGHRSVSWYQQTPGQGLQFLFEYFSETQRNKGNFPGRFSGRQFSNSRSEMNVSTLELGDSALYLCASSFRAVGGANVLTFGAGSRLTVL.

This clone appeared a single time. The V and J genes are TRBV18 and TRBJ2-1, with TRBD1 matching 7 bases. The CDR3 covers 15 residues. Germline V lookup: CDR1 KGHSH, CDR2 LQKENI. Trimming took 2 bases from V and 4 from J; bases not matched to a gene: 5. The CDR3 loop reads CASSPGTVQYNEQFF. The CDR3 DNA reads TGTGCCAGCTCACCAGGGACAGTCCAATACAATGAGCAGTTCTTC.